These 17 T cell receptor beta chains came from one sample sequenced in a study of Ad26.COV2.S vaccination and SARS-CoV-2 variants. Treatment noted: about 20 received Ad26.COV2.S at low or high dose, single or two shots; 5 received placebo; per-sample allocation not given. The study sampled participants on day 63 after the first vaccine or placebo injection. This table comes from immunoSEQ multiplex PCR, and its TCRdb copy is limited to in-frame clones, with some not included. Among about 480,000 clones, approximately 90% were seen once, and the ten largest hold 9.5% to 15%. The material was peripheral blood, obtained in a trial of Ad26.COV2.S vaccine versus placebo. These receptor sequences come from a person aged 18 to 65 who received the Ad26.COV2.S COVID-19 vaccine or a placebo.

This clone appeared a single time. The chain employs TRBV5-1 and TRBJ1-4; D may be TRBD1 (6 bases). The length of the CDR3 is 16 residues. With 0 bases removed from V and 3 bases from J, the gap between germline ends came to 12 bases. Per germline, CDR1 SGHRS and CDR2 YFSETQ. CDR3 bases: TGCGCCAGCAGCTTGGCACCAGGGGCCCCTAATGAAAAACTGTTTTTT. It codes for CASSLAPGAPNEKLFF. Full variable domain (rest looked up from reference TRBV5-1 and TRBJ1-4): KAGVTQTPRYLIKTRGQQVTLSCSPISGHRSVSWYQQTPGQGLQFLFEYFSETQRNKGNFPGRFSGRQFSNSRSEMNVSTLELGDSALYLCASSLAPGAPNEKLFFGSGTQLSVL.

V gene TRBV29-1 combines with J gene TRBJ1-1; D not certain. CDR1 and CDR2 (germline): SQVTM, ANQGSEA. The CDR3 runs to 11 residues. Trimming left V 6 bases short and J 1 base short, with 6 bases between. The CDR3 sequence is CSVKGNTEAFF. CDR3 bases: TGCAGCGTAAAGGGGAACACTGAAGCTTTCTTT.

The rearrangement uses TRBV27 and TRBJ2-7; D might be TRBD2 (6 bases). Trimming stripped 1 base from V and 0 bases from J, with 13 bases between. From germline, CDR1 is MNHEY and CDR2 SMNVEV (reference sequence). The CDR3 loop spans 16 amino acids. This chain's CDR3 is CASSLFGAGRSYEQYF. DNA of the CDR3: TGTGCCAGCAGTTTATTCGGAGCGGGCCGCTCCTACGAGCAGTACTTC.

The CDR3 region has the DNA TGTGCCAGCAGCTCGGCAGATACGCAGTATTTT. Protein: CASSSADTQYF. This chain connects TRBV7-9 to TRBJ2-3; D not resolved. Germline loops: CDR1 SEHNR, CDR2 FQNEAQ (reference sequence). The CDR3 consists of 11 residues. V lost 4 bases and J lost 4, with 3 bases in between.

This clone was found a few times. The gene calls are TRBV19 and TRBJ1-5; the D gene is possibly TRBD1 (6 bases). Trimming took off 1 base at V and 4 bases at J, with 11 bases between the two ends. The length of the CDR3 is 15 residues. The germline CDR1 and CDR2 sequences are LNHDA and SQIVND (reference sequence). The CDR3 coding sequence is TGTGCCAGTAGTATAGCGGGGGGGCGTAATCAGCCCCAGCATTTT. Translation: CASSIAGGRNQPQHF. The variable domain in full, with the rest retrieved from reference TRBV19 and TRBJ1-5, is DGGITQSPKYLFRKEGQNVTLSCEQNLNHDAMYWYRQDPGQGLRLIYYSQIVNDFQKGDIAEGYSVSREKKESFPLTVTSAQKNPTAFYLCASSIAGGRNQPQHFGDGTRLSIL.

This chain uses TRBV3-1 (or the pseudogene TRBV3-2) with TRBJ2-6; tentatively, D is TRBD1 (5 bases). The germline CDR1 and CDR2 sequences are LGHDT and YNNKEL (reference sequence). This CDR3 comprises 15 residues. The ends were cut back, 4 bases at V and 0 bases at J, with 7 bases in the middle. The CDR3 DNA is TGTGCCAGCAGCCGAGGACACTCTGGGGCCAACGTCCTGACTTTC. It is translated as CASSRGHSGANVLTF.

This sequence joins TRBV28 and TRBJ1-5; the D is unclear. Germline V gene data show CDR1 as MDHEN and CDR2 as SYDVKM. V was trimmed by 2 bases and J by 1 base, leaving 3 bases between them. The CDR3 contains 13 residues. For the CDR3, the DNA is TGTGCCAGCAGTTTAGAGAGCAATCAGCCCCAGCATTTT. It yields the protein CASSLESNQPQHF.

The V call is TRBV24-1, the J call TRBJ1-2, with D tentatively TRBD1 (5 bases). Trimming pared 8 bases from V and 8 bases from J, leaving 17 bases between. Germline V lookup: CDR1 KGHDR, CDR2 SFDVKD. This CDR3 has 13 residues. CDR3 coding DNA: TGTGCCACCACGCGGGGCCGGGGGGACGGCTACACCTTC. The encoded protein is CATTRGRGDGYTF.

V usage is TRBV7-8 and J usage is TRBJ1-5; possibly TRBD1 for D (6 bases). The CDR3 spans 15 residues. Germline V gives CDR1 SGHVS, CDR2 FQNEAQ. V was pared by 2 bases and J by 6 bases, with 14 bases between. CDR3 loop: CASSLFTGPTQPQHF. The CDR3 bases are TGTGCCAGCAGCTTATTTACAGGGCCAACTCAGCCCCAGCATTTT.

The chain couples TRBV4-2 to TRBJ1-3, with D possibly matching TRBD1 (5 bases). Germline CDR1 LGHNA, CDR2 YNFKEQ. Trimming took 2 bases from V and 0 from J, leaving 8 bases between them. The CDR3 is 15 amino acids. The CDR3 nucleotides read TGTGCCAGCAGCCAATTCCAGGGCTCTGGAAACACCATATATTTT. Encoded protein: CASSQFQGSGNTIYF.

The chain joins TRBV21-1 to TRBJ2-7; the table's D call, TRBD2, was not checked against the DNA. TRBV21-1 is deemed a pseudogene. This CDR3 is 16 amino acids long. The CDR3 DNA sequence: TGTGCCAGCAGCAAAGCGAGGGATAGAGGTCGCTACGAGCAGTACTTC. This gives the protein CASSKARDRGRYEQYF.

This rearrangement joins TRBV30 to TRBJ2-7; TRBD1 or TRBD2 may be the D gene (6 bases each). Germline CDR1 is GTSNPN and CDR2 is SVGIG (reference sequence). CDR3 length equals 16 residues. Trimming took 1 base from V and 7 from J, leaving 23 bases between them. CDR3 residues: CAWSATTGRRTGEQYF. For the CDR3, the DNA is TGTGCCTGGAGTGCCACAACAGGGAGGAGGACGGGAGAGCAGTACTTC.

The chain has TRBV24-1 and TRBJ2-2; tentative D call: TRBD1 (6 bases). The V and J ends lost 4 bases and 0 bases respectively, with 8 bases between them. Germline loops: CDR1 KGHDR, CDR2 SFDVKD. The CDR3 loop spans 15 amino acids. Here the CDR3 reads CATSERGSNTGELFF. Here the CDR3 DNA reads TGTGCCACCAGTGAGAGGGGGTCGAACACCGGGGAGCTGTTTTTT.

This chain links TRBV28 with TRBJ2-2; D is undetermined. Germline-derived CDR1 and CDR2 are MDHEN and SYDVKM. V was cut by 6 bases and J by 4 bases, with 15 bases left in between. The CDR3 has 15 amino acids. The CDR3 spells CASRTSTLGTGELFF. CDR3 sequence (DNA): TGTGCCAGCAGGACTTCAACCCTCGGCACCGGGGAGCTGTTTTTT.

This clone was found many times. The rearrangement links TRBV9 to TRBJ1-1; no clear D gene. V lost 4 bases, J lost 5 bases, and 12 bases lay in between. The germline V gene has CDR1 SGDLS and CDR2 YYNGEE. The CDR3 extends over 13 amino acids. The CDR3 coding sequence is TGTGCCAGCAGCACACTGCCGGGGACTGAAGCTTTCTTT. Residues: CASSTLPGTEAFF. Full variable domain (missing parts from reference TRBV9 and TRBJ1-1): DSGVTQTPKHLITATGQRVTLRCSPRSGDLSVYWYQQSLDQGLQFLIQYYNGEERAKGNILERFSAQQFPDLHSELNLSSLELGDSALYFCASSTLPGTEAFFGQGTRLTVV.

The chain joins TRBV9 to TRBJ2-1, with D tentatively TRBD2 (6 bases). CDR1 is SGDLS, CDR2 YYNGEE, per germline. Trimming removed 4 bases from V and 3 bases from J, with 11 bases in between. There are 14 residues in the CDR3. The CDR3 nucleotides are TGTGCCAGCAGCATACCGGGACTCTACAATGAGCAGTTCTTC. Translation: CASSIPGLYNEQFF.

The V and J genes are TRBV12-1 and TRBJ2-5; the table's D call, TRBD2, was not checked against the DNA. TRBV12-1 has pseudogene status. The CDR3 is 21 residues long. The CDR3 loop reads CASSSGGGTDVLLPRKETQYF. CDR3 in DNA: TGTGCCAGCAGCTCCGGGGGAGGGACCGATGTTCTTCTTCCAAGAAAAGAGACCCAGTACTTC.